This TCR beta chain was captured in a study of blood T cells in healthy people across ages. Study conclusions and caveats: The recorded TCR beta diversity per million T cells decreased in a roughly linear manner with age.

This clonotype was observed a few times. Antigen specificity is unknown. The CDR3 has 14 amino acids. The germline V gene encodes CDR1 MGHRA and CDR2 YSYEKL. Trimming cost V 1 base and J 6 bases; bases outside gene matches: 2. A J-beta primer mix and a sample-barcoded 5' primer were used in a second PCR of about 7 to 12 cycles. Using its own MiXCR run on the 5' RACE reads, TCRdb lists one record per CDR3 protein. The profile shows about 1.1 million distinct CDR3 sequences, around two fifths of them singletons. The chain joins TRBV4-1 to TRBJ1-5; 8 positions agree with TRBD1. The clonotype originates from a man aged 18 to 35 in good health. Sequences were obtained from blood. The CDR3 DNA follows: TGCGCCAGCAGCCAAGGGACAGGGCCTCAGCCCCAGCATTTT. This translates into CASSQGTGPQPQHF.